This T cell receptor (beta chain) was captured by sequencing in a study of sequential checkpoint blockade in melanoma. Looking at the study overall: Patients were randomized 1:1 to nivolumab-then-ipilimumab or ipilimumab-then-nivolumab first-line.

This sample's treatment: randomized to nivolumab then ipilimumab (arm A) or the reverse (arm B). No patient had prior DNA-damaging chemotherapy. Live CD3+CD8+ CD19− CD56− cells were sorted from PBMCs. This clone showed up just a few times. Profiled with immunoSEQ multiplex PCR; TCRdb holds only in-frame clones, not every one. The sample carries around 7,500 clones, 60% recorded once. This CDR3 is built from 14 residues. Germline CDR1 SGDLS, CDR2 YYNGEE. V was clipped by 4 bases and J by 2 bases, with 13 bases between them. V is TRBV9 and J is TRBJ2-7; D gene uncertain. The specimen comprised CD8+ T cells sorted from blood (inferred from file names), sampled from a patient given nivolumab and ipilimumab in sequence. The receptor was derived from a human donor with melanoma. The chain's CDR3 is CASSTLGYAYEQYF. In nucleotides, the CDR3 is TGTGCCAGCAGCACCTTGGGCTACGCCTACGAGCAGTACTTC.